These 22 T cell receptor beta chains share one sample of origin, sequenced in a study of T cell repertoires in ileal Crohn's disease. Data came from immunoSEQ multiplex PCR; TCRdb stores just in-frame clones and leaves some out. The sample carries several thousand clones, about 69% recorded once. Time point defined: proximal margin of the surgical specimen (macroscopically non-inflamed). The sequencing sample was made of ileal tissue. The receptors derive from an adult with Crohn's disease.

J is TRBJ2-1 and V is TRBV9; D may be TRBD2 (6 bases). From germline, CDR1 is SGDLS and CDR2 YYNGEE. The CDR3 runs 13 residues. V was cut by 4 bases and J by 3 bases, with 8 bases left in between. The CDR3 nucleotides are TGTGCCAGCAGCCCCGGGGGCTACAATGAGCAGTTCTTC. It yields the protein CASSPGGYNEQFF.

The genes are TRBV6-5 and TRBJ2-7; no clear D gene. Germline values: CDR1 MNHEY, CDR2 SVGAGI. Trimming took 6 bases from V and 4 from J, leaving 10 bases between them. CDR3 length equals 12 residues. CDR3 sequence reads: CASSSTVYEQYF. The CDR3 coding sequence is TGTGCCAGCAGCTCGACTGTGTACGAGCAGTACTTC.

The chain combines TRBV30 with TRBJ2-3; 12 nucleotides align to TRBD2. This CDR3 is 15 amino acids long. Germline lookup yields CDR1 GTSNPN and CDR2 SVGIG (reference sequence). V gave up 4 bases and J gave up 5 bases; unmatched junction bases: 7. CDR3 protein: CAWNRGLAGIDTQYF. The CDR3 DNA reads TGTGCCTGGAACCGCGGACTAGCGGGAATAGATACGCAGTATTTT.

V is TRBV19 and J is TRBJ2-2; TRBD1 aligns across 9 bases. From germline, CDR1 is LNHDA and CDR2 SQIVND (reference sequence). There are 16 residues in the CDR3. V was clipped by 4 bases and J by 5 bases; unmatched bases: 8. CDR3 sequence: CASSRRTGEGTGELFF. CDR3 DNA sequence: TGTGCCAGTAGTAGGAGGACAGGGGAGGGAACCGGGGAGCTGTTTTTT.

In DNA form, the CDR3 reads TGTGCCAGCAGCTTAACGGGTAGCGGGAGAGCAGAGACCCAGTACTTC. Protein sequence: CASSLTGSGRAETQYF. The chain is built from TRBV7-3 and TRBJ2-5, with 9 bases that match TRBD2. This CDR3 spans 16 amino acids. CDR1 and CDR2 (germline): SGHTA, FQGTGA. The ends lost 0 bases at V and 4 bases at J; junction bases unmatched: 6.

The chain couples TRBV11-2 to TRBJ2-1; possibly TRBD1 or TRBD2 for D (5 bases each). Per the germline V gene, CDR1 is SGHAT and CDR2 is FQNNGV. The CDR3 consists of 16 residues. Deletions cut 5 bases from V and 6 bases from J, with 20 bases between. CDR3 in amino acids: CASSPLWGSKGNEQFF. The CDR3 region has the DNA TGTGCCAGCAGCCCCCTTTGGGGGAGTAAAGGCAATGAGCAGTTCTTC.

This clone has more than one count but fewer than ten. The gene calls are TRBV7-2 and TRBJ2-6; 11 bases map to TRBD1. After removal of 7 bases from V and 1 base from J, the junction contained 6 bases not matched to a gene. There are 17 residues in the CDR3. The germline gives CDR1 SGHTA, CDR2 FQGNSA. CDR3 bases: TGTGCCAGCATCCCCGGACAGGGGGCGTCTGGGGCCAACGTCCTGACTTTC. Translating it yields CASIPGQGASGANVLTF.

The chain couples TRBV11-2 to TRBJ2-7; weak D call: TRBD2 (6 bases). The V gene's germline CDR1 is SGHAT and CDR2 FQNNGV. The CDR3 sequence is 14 residues long. V was clipped by 5 bases and J by 12 bases, with 23 bases between them. CDR3 amino acids: CASSPEVATDGGYF. Written as DNA, the CDR3 is TGTGCCAGCAGCCCGGAGGTAGCGACAGACGGGGGGTACTTC.

By share of the sample, this clone is medium-sized. This chain joins TRBV14 and TRBJ2-3; D not resolved. This CDR3 is 16 amino acids long. V lost 1 base, J lost 2 bases, and 13 bases lay in between. The germline V gene encodes CDR1 SGHDN and CDR2 FVKESK. CDR3 region: CASSQGGLGATDTQYF. In DNA, the CDR3 is TGTGCCAGCAGCCAAGGGGGTTTAGGAGCCACAGATACGCAGTATTTT.

The chain has TRBV7-2 and TRBJ1-2; D not resolved. Germline loops: CDR1 SGHTA, CDR2 FQGNSA. The V end was cut by 5 bases, the J end by 4 bases, with 11 bases between. The CDR3 runs to 13 residues. The CDR3 here is CASSLLGRYGYTF. Here the CDR3 DNA reads TGTGCCAGCAGCCTCTTAGGCCGCTATGGCTACACCTTC.

This clone was seen only a few times. V is TRBV5-6 and J is TRBJ2-1; maybe TRBD2 (6 bases). V lost 4 bases, J lost 3 bases, and 20 bases lay in between. Per the germline V gene, CDR1 is SGHDT and CDR2 is YYEEEE. The CDR3 runs to 17 residues. CDR3 protein: CASSPGTRTPYYNEQFF. In DNA form, the CDR3 reads TGTGCCAGCAGCCCAGGGACTCGTACACCTTACTACAATGAGCAGTTCTTC.

This clone was counted only a few times. One end of the junction fails to match germline, which may point to a read error. The chain is built from TRBV4-2 and TRBJ1-3; no clear D. This CDR3 contains 16 residues. Germline-derived CDR1 and CDR2 are LGHNA and YNFKEQ. Here the CDR3 DNA reads TGTGCCAGCAGCCAACGGCAGAGCTTGGTCGGAAAAACCATATATTTT. It translates to CASSQRQSLVGKTIYF.

This clone has only a few counts. This chain links TRBV9 with TRBJ2-3; D is possibly TRBD1 or TRBD2 (5 bases each). V was cut by 2 bases and J by 4 bases, with 17 bases left in between. Germline V lookup: CDR1 SGDLS, CDR2 YYNGEE. The CDR3 totals 16 residues. CDR3 coding DNA: TGTGCCAGCAGCGTTAACAGCCTTGGGGGTGCAGATACGCAGTATTTT. This gives the protein CASSVNSLGGADTQYF.

J is TRBJ2-2 and V is TRBV29-1; TRBD1 aligns across 7 bases. The CDR3 consists of 14 residues. The V gene's germline CDR1 is SQVTM and CDR2 ANQGSEA. Trimming cost V 5 bases and J 2 bases; bases outside gene matches: 5. The CDR3 DNA is TGCAGCGTTATGACAGGGCCCAACACCGGGGAGCTGTTTTTT. This codes for CSVMTGPNTGELFF.

This rearrangement joins TRBV10-2 to TRBJ2-7; no firm D call. The CDR3 consists of 14 residues. CDR1 WSHSY and CDR2 SAAADI come from the germline V gene. V gave up 0 bases and J gave up 5 bases, with 11 bases separating them. The CDR3 nucleotides read TGCGCCAGCAGTGAGTCAATAGGGTACCACGAGCAGTACGTC. Amino acid sequence: CASSESIGYHEQYV.

This clone was counted only a few times. This rearrangement joins TRBV28 to TRBJ1-2; possibly TRBD1 for D (5 bases). The CDR3 sequence is 12 residues long. Germline V gene sequence: CDR1 MDHEN, CDR2 SYDVKM. V was pared by 8 bases and J by 9 bases, with 16 bases between. The CDR3 here is CASLRGGGSYTF. The DNA of the CDR3 is TGTGCCAGCCTCCGGGGGGGAGGGAGCTACACCTTC.

CDR3 sequence (DNA): TGTGCCAGCAGCGTAGGCCCTAGCGGGAGGGCCGGCGAGCAGTTCTTC. Amino acid sequence: CASSVGPSGRAGEQFF. The chain carries TRBV9 and TRBJ2-1; TRBD2 matches 12 bases. The junction had 8 bases not matched to a gene; V was cut back by 0 bases and J by 10 bases. This CDR3 is built from 16 residues. Germline V gene sequence: CDR1 SGDLS, CDR2 YYNGEE.

The chain is built from TRBV7-3 and TRBJ2-3; tentative D call: TRBD2 (6 bases). Trimming pared 9 bases from V and 3 bases from J, leaving 16 bases between. This CDR3 is built from 14 residues. CDR1 and CDR2 from the germline V gene are SGHTA and FQGTGA. CDR3 sequence: CASSRRGLTDTQYF. Here the CDR3 DNA reads TGTGCCAGTAGCAGGCGGGGACTGACAGATACGCAGTATTTT.

The chain recombines TRBV7-3 with TRBJ2-5, with D perhaps TRBD2 (5 bases). CDR1 is SGHTA and CDR2 is FQGTGA in the germline V gene. V shed 0 bases and J shed 2 bases, with 7 bases lying between them. This CDR3 is 14 amino acids long. The CDR3 is CASSLTGMQETQYF. DNA of the CDR3: TGTGCCAGCAGCTTAACCGGGATGCAAGAGACCCAGTACTTC.

This clone was seen a few times. This rearrangement joins TRBV21-1 to TRBJ1-2; TRBD1 is the table's D call, not checked against the DNA. TRBV21-1 is a pseudogene segment. This CDR3 comprises 15 residues. The CDR3 DNA reads TGTGCCAGCAGCGCTGGGACAGGAGGTAGCTATGGCTACACCTTC. It codes for CASSAGTGGSYGYTF.

The chain uses TRBV7-2 and TRBJ1-1; D is undetermined. The CDR3 covers 13 residues. Germline assignment: CDR1 SGHTA and CDR2 FQGNSA. V lost 2 bases and J 0 bases, leaving 4 bases between the germline ends. DNA for the CDR3: TGTGCCAGCAGCTTAACCTTGAACACTGAAGCTTTCTTT. Protein: CASSLTLNTEAFF.

This chain connects TRBV7-2 to TRBJ2-4; possibly TRBD2 for D (6 bases). Germline assignment: CDR1 SGHTA and CDR2 FQGNSA. Trimming removed 7 bases from V and 8 bases from J, with 24 bases in between. The length of the CDR3 is 16 residues. CDR3 sequence: CASTEGGVTRSDIQYF. CDR3 nucleotides: TGTGCCAGCACGGAAGGCGGGGTCACCCGGAGCGACATTCAGTACTTC.